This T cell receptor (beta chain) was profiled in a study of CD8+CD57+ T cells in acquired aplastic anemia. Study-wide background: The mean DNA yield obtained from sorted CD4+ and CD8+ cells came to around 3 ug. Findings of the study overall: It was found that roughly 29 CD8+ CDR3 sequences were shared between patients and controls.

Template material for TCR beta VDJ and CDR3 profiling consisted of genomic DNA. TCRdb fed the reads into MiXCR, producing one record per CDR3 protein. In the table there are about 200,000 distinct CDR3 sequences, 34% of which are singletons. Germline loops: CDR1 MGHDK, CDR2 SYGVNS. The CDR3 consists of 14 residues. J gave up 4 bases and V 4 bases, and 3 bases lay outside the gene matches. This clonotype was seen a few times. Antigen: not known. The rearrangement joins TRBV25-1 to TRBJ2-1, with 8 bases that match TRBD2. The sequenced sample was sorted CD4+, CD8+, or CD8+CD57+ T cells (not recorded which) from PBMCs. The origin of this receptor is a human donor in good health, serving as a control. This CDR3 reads CASSVSGRYNEQFF. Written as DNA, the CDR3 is TGTGCCAGCAGTGTAAGCGGGAGATACAATGAGCAGTTCTTC.